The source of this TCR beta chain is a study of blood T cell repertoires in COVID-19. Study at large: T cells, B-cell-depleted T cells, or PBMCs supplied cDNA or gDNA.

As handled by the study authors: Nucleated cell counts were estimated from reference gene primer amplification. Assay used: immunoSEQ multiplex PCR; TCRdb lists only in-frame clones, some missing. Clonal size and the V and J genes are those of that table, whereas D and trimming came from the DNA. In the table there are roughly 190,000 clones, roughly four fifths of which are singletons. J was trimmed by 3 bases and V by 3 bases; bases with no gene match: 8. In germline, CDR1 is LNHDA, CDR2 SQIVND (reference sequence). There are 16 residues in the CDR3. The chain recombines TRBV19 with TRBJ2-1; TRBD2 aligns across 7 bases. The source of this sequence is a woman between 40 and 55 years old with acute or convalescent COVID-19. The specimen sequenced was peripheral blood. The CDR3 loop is CASSMGRGGNYNEQFF. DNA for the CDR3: TGTGCCAGTAGTATGGGGAGGGGAGGCAACTACAATGAGCAGTTCTTC.